The present entry profiles one TCR beta chain with its context. Per the germline V gene, CDR1 is SGHRS and CDR2 is YFSETQ. The junction had 7 bases not matched to a gene; V was cut back by 0 bases and J by 5 bases. The CDR3 covers 15 residues. The sample originates from a study of technical replicates of blood from a handful of donors. The table came from immunoSEQ multiplex PCR; TCRdb's copy has only in-frame clones and leaves some out. The data show about 93,000 clones, nearly 97% seen once. The sequencing sample was made of T cells isolated from PBMCs. The receptor was derived from a human donor in good health. The rearrangement joins TRBV5-1 to TRBJ1-1; 7 bases agree with TRBD1. CDR3 DNA: TGCGCCAGCAGCTTGGCCGAGACAGGGTTTACTGAAGCTTTCTTT. This translates into CASSLAETGFTEAFF.